The source of this TCR beta chain is a study of spatial heterogeneity in lung cancer. The time point: sample taken at primary tumor resection. The study sequenced unsorted whole RNA from tumor, nontumor lung or frozen PBMC. About 73 TRACERx patients with early, untreated non-small cell lung cancer donated samples. All TCR cDNA molecules were individually tagged with a unique molecular identifier. TCRdb recomputed calls from the 5' RACE reads with MiXCR, one row per CDR3 protein. Seen here are about 85,000 distinct CDR3 sequences, about a fifth observed once, and the top ten hold 5% to 8%. This clonotype was counted ten times or more. Its antigen is as yet unknown. Study-wide results and limits: Resection blood, more than follow-up blood, showed ubiquitous expanded tumor TCRs.

Per germline, CDR1 SGHTA and CDR2 FQGTGA. CDR3 length: 15 amino acids. V lost 4 bases, J lost 4 bases, and 6 bases stayed unmatched. This clonotype was sampled from a male donor with early-stage non-small cell lung cancer. Sequenced here: PBMCs, sampled at surgery. The rearrangement joins TRBV7-3 to TRBJ2-1; 8 nucleotides match TRBD1. In DNA form, the CDR3 reads TGTGCCAGCAGCTACCGAGGACAGGGATACAATGAGCAGTTCTTC. Translating it yields CASSYRGQGYNEQFF.